A selection of T cell receptor beta chains follows, all from one sample in a study of prognosis after radiotherapy for stage I lung cancer. TCRdb passed the multiplex PCR reads through MiXCR, listing each CDR3 protein once. There are about 59,000 distinct CDR3 sequences in the sample; 26% occur only once, and 6.5% to 8.5% lies in the top ten. The sample was PBMCs, taken before or after stereotactic body radiation therapy (not recorded which). All receptors come from a donor aged 50 or older with non-small cell lung cancer. Each CDR3 is given with its conserved first and last residue. Each record gives: clone size, J gene, D gene, V gene, CDR3 DNA, CDR3 protein. A D gene is named only where the DNA matches it firmly. Clone size, where shown, is once, few, many, or a class for clones that have expanded.

clone size: many; J gene: TRBJ2-3; D gene: .; V gene: TRBV2; CDR3 DNA: TGTGCCAGCAGTGACGCAGATACGCAGTATTTT; CDR3 protein: CASSDADTQYF
clone size: many; J gene: TRBJ2-5; D gene: TRBD1; V gene: TRBV20-1; CDR3 DNA: TGCAGTGCTAAACGCGTGCGGGGACAGGGCGAGACCCAGTACTTC; CDR3 protein: CSAKRVRGQGETQYF
clone size: many; J gene: TRBJ2-2; D gene: .; V gene: TRBV7-2; CDR3 DNA: TGTGCCAGCAGCCCCGACGGATCGAACACCGGGGAGCTGTTTTTT; CDR3 protein: CASSPDGSNTGELFF
clone size: many; J gene: TRBJ1-3; D gene: .; V gene: TRBV5-1; CDR3 DNA: TGCGCCAGCCGAGGCTCTGGAAACACCATATATTTT; CDR3 protein: CASRGSGNTIYF
clone size: many; J gene: TRBJ2-6; D gene: TRBD2; V gene: TRBV6-1; CDR3 DNA: TGTGCCAGCAGTCGACTAGCGGGGGGCCGGGGGGCCAACGTCCTGACTTTC; CDR3 protein: CASSRLAGGRGANVLTF
clone size: many; J gene: TRBJ1-1; D gene: .; V gene: TRBV7-3; CDR3 DNA: TGTGCCAGCAGCCCAACTTCAGGGGCCGCGGAAGCTTTCTTT; CDR3 protein: CASSPTSGAAEAFF
clone size: many; J gene: TRBJ2-7; D gene: .; V gene: TRBV7-9; CDR3 DNA: TGTGCCAGCAGCTTTGCCTACGAGCAGTACTTC; CDR3 protein: CASSFAYEQYF
clone size: many; J gene: TRBJ2-7; D gene: TRBD1; V gene: TRBV2; CDR3 DNA: TGTGCCAGCAGTTCCGGGACAGGGGTGAACGAGCAGTACTTC; CDR3 protein: CASSSGTGVNEQYF
clone size: many; J gene: TRBJ2-5; D gene: .; V gene: TRBV6-1; CDR3 DNA: TGTGCCAGCAGTCGGACTCAGGGGATCTTTGGAGAGACCCAGTACTTC; CDR3 protein: CASSRTQGIFGETQYF
clone size: many; J gene: TRBJ2-5; D gene: TRBD2; V gene: TRBV6-1; CDR3 DNA: TGTGCCAGCAGTGAAGGACTAGCCCTCTGGACCCAGTACTTC; CDR3 protein: CASSEGLALWTQYF
clone size: many; J gene: TRBJ1-1; D gene: .; V gene: TRBV4-1; CDR3 DNA: TGCGCCAGCAGCCATGGGAGGGACACTGAAGCTTTCTTT; CDR3 protein: CASSHGRDTEAFF
clone size: .; J gene: TRBJ1-2; D gene: .; V gene: TRBV28; CDR3 DNA: TGTGCCAGCAGTTTAGAGACAGCCTATGTCTACACCTTC; CDR3 protein: CASSLETAYVYTF
clone size: many; J gene: TRBJ1-3; D gene: .; V gene: TRBV7-2; CDR3 DNA: TGTGCCAGCAGCTTTAGCGGACGGATCTCTGGAAACACCATATATTTT; CDR3 protein: CASSFSGRISGNTIYF
clone size: many; J gene: TRBJ1-2; D gene: .; V gene: TRBV18; CDR3 DNA: TGTGCCAGCTCACCAGTTCAGGATAACTATGGCTACACCTTC; CDR3 protein: CASSPVQDNYGYTF
clone size: many; J gene: TRBJ2-3; D gene: .; V gene: TRBV5-1; CDR3 DNA: TGCGCCAGCAGCTCACGTCCTTTGCAACTTAGCACAGATACGCAGTATTTT; CDR3 protein: CASSSRPLQLSTDTQYF
clone size: many; J gene: TRBJ2-1; D gene: .; V gene: TRBV5-1; CDR3 DNA: TGCGCCAGCGCGGAGGGGGCTAGCTCCTACAATGAGCAGTTCTTC; CDR3 protein: CASAEGASSYNEQFF
clone size: few; J gene: TRBJ2-1; D gene: TRBD2; V gene: TRBV7-9; CDR3 DNA: TGTGCCAGCAGCTTAGTTTTTAGCGGGGGTGCCACAAGCTCCTACAATGAGCAGTTCTTC; CDR3 protein: CASSLVFSGGATSSYNEQFF
clone size: many; J gene: TRBJ1-6; D gene: .; V gene: TRBV7-2; CDR3 DNA: TGTGCCAGCAGCTTAGGCGCCGGGGATTCACCCCTCCACTTT; CDR3 protein: CASSLGAGDSPLHF
clone size: many; J gene: TRBJ1-5; D gene: .; V gene: TRBV6-1; CDR3 DNA: TGTGCCAGCGTGAAGGTCCGAGCGGAGCCCCAGCATTTT; CDR3 protein: CASVKVRAEPQHF
clone size: many; J gene: TRBJ2-7; D gene: .; V gene: TRBV4-1; CDR3 DNA: TGCGCCAGCAGCCAAGTGGGCGGGTCTGACGGCGAGCAGTACTTC; CDR3 protein: CASSQVGGSDGEQYF
clone size: many; J gene: TRBJ1-5; D gene: TRBD1; V gene: TRBV20-1; CDR3 DNA: TGCAGTGCCACGGGACAGGGAAATCAGCCCCAGCATTTT; CDR3 protein: CSATGQGNQPQHF
clone size: many; J gene: TRBJ1-2; D gene: TRBD1; V gene: TRBV5-4; CDR3 DNA: TGTGCCAGCAGCTTGGGACTGGGACAGGGGAAGGGCTACACCTTC; CDR3 protein: CASSLGLGQGKGYTF
clone size: many; J gene: TRBJ1-1; D gene: TRBD1; V gene: TRBV7-3; CDR3 DNA: TGTGCCAGCAGCTCTTTTCCTTCGACAGGGACCATGAACACTGAAGCTTTCTTT; CDR3 protein: CASSSFPSTGTMNTEAFF
clone size: many; J gene: TRBJ1-6; D gene: .; V gene: TRBV6-5; CDR3 DNA: TGTGCCAGCAGTTACGGGGGGACTAGATCACCCCTCCACTTT; CDR3 protein: CASSYGGTRSPLHF
clone size: many; J gene: TRBJ1-5; D gene: .; V gene: TRBV20-1; CDR3 DNA: TGCAGTGTTCGGGACCCTTTGGGGGCGGCTCAGCCCCAGCATTTT; CDR3 protein: CSVRDPLGAAQPQHF
clone size: many; J gene: TRBJ1-4; D gene: .; V gene: TRBV20-1; CDR3 DNA: TGCAGTGCTAGTATAGACCTGAATGAAAAACTGTTTTTT; CDR3 protein: CSASIDLNEKLFF
clone size: many; J gene: TRBJ1-3; D gene: TRBD1; V gene: TRBV6-1; CDR3 DNA: TGTGCCAGCAGTGATATCCAGGGGGTCCGACGAAACACCATATATTTT; CDR3 protein: CASSDIQGVRRNTIYF
clone size: many; J gene: TRBJ2-5; D gene: TRBD2; V gene: TRBV5-1; CDR3 DNA: TGCGCCAGCAGCCGAGGGACTAGCGGGGGTACCCAAGAGACCCAGTACTTC; CDR3 protein: CASSRGTSGGTQETQYF
clone size: many; J gene: TRBJ2-3; D gene: .; V gene: TRBV20-1; CDR3 DNA: TGCAGTGCTCCCGACTCGGGCAATCCTAGCACAGATACGCAGTATTTT; CDR3 protein: CSAPDSGNPSTDTQYF
clone size: .; J gene: TRBJ1-3; D gene: TRBD1; V gene: TRBV5-4; CDR3 DNA: TGTGCCAGCAGCTTGGTGGGACAGGGAAGCAACACCATATATTTT; CDR3 protein: CASSLVGQGSNTIYF
clone size: many; J gene: TRBJ1-2; D gene: TRBD1; V gene: TRBV5-1; CDR3 DNA: TGCGCCAGCAGATCTACAGGGGAGGGATATGGCTACACCTTC; CDR3 protein: CASRSTGEGYGYTF
clone size: many; J gene: TRBJ2-3; D gene: .; V gene: TRBV7-8; CDR3 DNA: TGTGCCAGTTCCCCCCCTGGCTCCCTTACAGATACGCAGTATTTT; CDR3 protein: CASSPPGSLTDTQYF
clone size: many; J gene: TRBJ1-2; D gene: TRBD1; V gene: TRBV5-6; CDR3 DNA: TGTGCCAGCAGCTCCACCGGGACAGGGGACTATGGCTACACCTTC; CDR3 protein: CASSSTGTGDYGYTF
clone size: .; J gene: TRBJ2-5; D gene: .; V gene: TRBV5-8; CDR3 DNA: TGTGCCAGCAGCTCCGGGGTAGGAGAGAACCAGTACTTC; CDR3 protein: CASSSGVGENQYF
clone size: many; J gene: TRBJ1-6; D gene: .; V gene: TRBV30; CDR3 DNA: TGTGCCTGGAGTGTAATGGGGGGACTCTATAATTCACCCCTCCACTTT; CDR3 protein: CAWSVMGGLYNSPLHF
clone size: many; J gene: TRBJ2-7; D gene: .; V gene: TRBV20-1; CDR3 DNA: TGCAGTGCTAGAGATACCCAAGAAGACCCATACGAGCAGTACTTC; CDR3 protein: CSARDTQEDPYEQYF
clone size: many; J gene: TRBJ1-2; D gene: .; V gene: TRBV9; CDR3 DNA: TGTGCCAGCAGCGTAGGGGTCAGGACCAACTATGGCTACACCTTC; CDR3 protein: CASSVGVRTNYGYTF
clone size: many; J gene: TRBJ2-7; D gene: TRBD2; V gene: TRBV6-2/TRBV6-3; CDR3 DNA: TGTGCCAGCAGTTACTCAGCTAGCGGGGCTTCCTACGAGCAGTACTTC; CDR3 protein: CASSYSASGASYEQYF
clone size: many; J gene: TRBJ2-7; D gene: .; V gene: TRBV6-1; CDR3 DNA: TGTGCCAGCTTGGGGCCCTACGAGCAGTACTTC; CDR3 protein: CASLGPYEQYF
clone size: medium-sized; J gene: TRBJ1-6; D gene: .; V gene: TRBV19; CDR3 DNA: TGTGCCAGTAGTATCCGGGACATGGGGAATTCACCCCTCCACTTT; CDR3 protein: CASSIRDMGNSPLHF
clone size: .; J gene: TRBJ1-6; D gene: .; V gene: TRBV6-1; CDR3 DNA: TGTGCCAGCAGACCCCAAAGGGGTACACGATCACCCCTCAACTTT; CDR3 protein: CASRPQRGTRSPLNF
clone size: .; J gene: TRBJ2-3; D gene: .; V gene: TRBV6-9; CDR3 DNA: TGTGCCAGCAGTTACCCCCGGATCGCAGATAAGCAGTATTTT; CDR3 protein: CASSYPRIADKQYF
clone size: .; J gene: TRBJ2-5; D gene: .; V gene: TRBV12-3/TRBV12-4; CDR3 DNA: TGTTTCAGCAGTTCACAGACAGTGGGCGAGGGGACCCAGTACTTC; CDR3 protein: CFSSSQTVGEGTQYF
clone size: .; J gene: TRBJ1-5; D gene: .; V gene: TRBV20-1; CDR3 DNA: TGCAGTCCTAGAGTGGGGAATAGCGATCAGCCCCAGCATTTT; CDR3 protein: CSPRVGNSDQPQHF
clone size: .; J gene: TRBJ2-5; D gene: TRBD2; V gene: TRBV29-1; CDR3 DNA: TGCAGCGTTGGTCGAGCGGGGAGTCAAGAGACCCAGTACTTC; CDR3 protein: CSVGRAGSQETQYF